Listed below are T cell receptor beta chains from one sample, sequenced in a study of blood T cell repertoires in COVID-19. Measured with immunoSEQ multiplex PCR; TCRdb has only the in-frame clones, and not every one. The data show hundreds of thousands of clones, 70% to 90% seen once. Sequencing was done on a sample of peripheral blood. The receptors come from a woman between 25 and 40 years old with active or convalescent COVID-19. Each CDR3 is given with its conserved first and last residue. Only part of the rows carry a size: once, few, many, or a class if the clone is expanded.

>15|TRBV18|NA|TRBJ1-2
CASSPMEGVSYGYTF
>14|TRBV19|NA|TRBJ2-5
CASRSVGGEETQYF
>13|TRBV10-2|NA|TRBJ2-7
CATAGQGGYEQYF
>15|TRBV9|NA|TRBJ1-1
CASSPRQGAVTEAFF
>12|TRBV28|NA|TRBJ2-7
CASAARTYEQYF
>16|TRBV19|once|TRBJ2-1
CASSRRLAGTYNEQFF
>19|TRBV6-2/TRBV6-3|many|TRBJ2-3
CASSFPQWTSGVSTDTQYF
>14|TRBV7-8|NA|TRBJ1-5
CASSPGGREQPQHF
>13|TRBV28|NA|TRBJ1-1
CASSDSRVTEAFF
>13|TRBV7-6|NA|TRBJ2-3
CASSSQHLDTQYF
>13|TRBV15|NA|TRBJ1-1
CATSRGGEAEAFF
>13|TRBV27|NA|TRBJ2-7
CASRGTSAYEQYF
>17|TRBV6-1|NA|TRBJ1-6
CASSELGQGTIYSPLHF
>13|TRBV14|NA|TRBJ2-1
CASSQARTGLQFF
>13|TRBV12-3/TRBV12-4|NA|TRBJ2-5
CASSLARGETQYF
>14|TRBV2|NA|TRBJ1-2
CASSDSASNYGYTF
>13|TRBV12-3/TRBV12-4|NA|TRBJ1-1
CASSPRQASEAFF
>13|TRBV29-1|NA|TRBJ2-5
CSVSSGNQETQYF
>13|TRBV3-1/TRBV3-2|NA|TRBJ1-2
CASSQGGGSGYTF
>13|TRBV19|NA|TRBJ2-5
CASSIQREWPQYF
>13|TRBV6-5|NA|TRBJ2-7
CASTPTGYYEQYF
>16|TRBV27|NA|TRBJ1-1
CASSLGSWGRDTEAFF
>12|TRBV28|once|TRBJ1-1
CASSLNRGLAFF
>14|TRBV6-5|once|TRBJ1-4
CASSYLDGNEKLFF
>15|TRBV4-1|NA|TRBJ1-1
CASRQINDGDTEAFF
>13|TRBV29-1|once|TRBJ2-7
CSVEYRGQYEQYF
>12|TRBV12-3/TRBV12-4|few|TRBJ1-3
CASSSQGNTIYF
>13|TRBV28|NA|TRBJ1-1
CASIRGINTEAFF
>15|TRBV6-1|many|TRBJ2-7
CASSEGLAGSYEQYF
>16|TRBV28|NA|TRBJ1-2
CASSSGTGGSNYGYTF
>15|TRBV5-6|NA|TRBJ2-3
CASSLSGGRIGTQYF
>12|TRBV19|NA|TRBJ1-2
CASTFANYGYTF
>15|TRBV6-5|NA|TRBJ1-1
CASSSLGGMNTEAFF
>15|TRBV11-2|NA|TRBJ1-4
CASSLGRQGWEKLFF
>13|TRBV6-5|NA|TRBJ2-7
CASRLAGNYEQYF
>14|TRBV19|NA|TRBJ2-3
CASSTHSSSDTQYF
>14|TRBV18|NA|TRBJ1-1
CASSPNDRSTEAFF
>15|TRBV7-9|NA|TRBJ1-2
CASSDQGARGYGYTF
>14|TRBV4-1|NA|TRBJ1-4
CASSQEKSNEKLFF
>15|TRBV4-1|NA|TRBJ1-2
CASSQEGQLNYGYTF
>13|TRBV10-3|NA|TRBJ2-2
CAISEPEPGELFF
>15|TRBV30|NA|TRBJ2-3
CAFDLAATSTDTQYF
>16|TRBV11-2|NA|TRBJ1-5
CASSELKGGSNQPQHF
>16|TRBV27|NA|TRBJ2-1
CASSKGSGRGYNEQFF
>13|TRBV7-2|NA|TRBJ1-2
CASSRAGGYGYTF
>16|TRBV23-1|NA|TRBJ1-6
CASSQFEVRSNSPLHF
>12|TRBV19|NA|TRBJ1-2
CASTDRPYGYTF
>15|TRBV19|NA|TRBJ2-1
CASSISTSGYNEQFF
>15|TRBV5-4|once|TRBJ2-3
CASSDSGGITDTQYF
>11|TRBV5-6|once|TRBJ1-1
CASSLNTEAFF
>13|TRBV19|NA|TRBJ1-5
CASSIGQGQPQHF
>14|TRBV27|NA|TRBJ1-2
CASSLSRQNYGYTF
>15|TRBV18|NA|TRBJ1-1
CASSRTVGADTEAFF
>15|TRBV6-5|NA|TRBJ1-3
CASRPGHYSGNTIYF
>18|TRBV19|once|TRBJ2-5
CASSQAWLADSYQETQYF
>12|TRBV10-2|NA|TRBJ2-2
CASRGDTGELFF
>14|TRBV28|NA|TRBJ1-3
CASSLDTPGNTIYF
>15|TRBV7-8|NA|TRBJ2-3
CASSLLSGETDTQYF